The source of this TCR beta chain is a study of shared clonotypes between healthy human individuals (dated by TCRdb to 2019 to 2021). For the wider study: Three men and a couple of women, aged 18 to 49 years, made up the cohort. Per donor, leukapheresis produced somewhere between about 0.9 and 9.5 billion PBMCs. For each donor, three plates each were used for CD4 naive and CD4 memory, two plates were used for CD8 naive, and one plate was used for CD8 memory. Libraries were prepared and TCR repertoires were sequenced by different laboratories using diverse techniques, in order to increase sequencing depth and limit assay-specific biases. To estimate repertoire size and how much clonotype sharing occurs between individuals, the study deeply sequenced the blood TCR repertoires of several healthy adults. The paper as a whole reports these results and caveats: Only blood was sampled, and tissue TCR repertoires likely differ from those in blood. Clonotypes shared by all four sorted-subset donors showed higher generation probabilities than non-shared clonotypes. Incomplete sequencing was indicated by rarefaction of sorted-subset datasets, despite the large sequencing depth. Naive subsets generally had larger estimated clonotype richness than memory subsets did. About 5% of naive CD4, around 3.6% of naive CD8, about 2.1% of memory CD4, and more than 0.35% of memory CD8 clonotypes were shared across several donors. The genetic and exposure-history diversity represented was limited by the small number of donors. Pairwise subsampling indicated that sequencing depth was expected to affect the degree of clonotype sharing among donors.

CD8 naive samples consisted of CD45RO-negative cells that were positively selected for CCR7, yielding a CD45RA+CCR7+ population without TemRA cells. Donors were healthy HIV-negative adults with no recently reported acute infections or vaccinations. All donors were Caucasian adults living in Nashville, Tennessee, USA. Blood was collected by leukapheresis, and PBMCs were isolated by Ficoll-Histopaque density gradient centrifugation and then cryopreserved in liquid nitrogen vapor phase. Purity and quantity of every magnetically sorted T cell population were checked by analytical flow cytometry. Genomic DNA was isolated from each sorted fraction and quantified by UV absorbance on a Nanodrop 2000c. A word on this clone: The clone's antigen remains unknown. Base qualities were left out, and no much larger clone turns up one base away.

Via the germline V gene, CDR1 is SGHRS and CDR2 YFSETQ. The junction shows trimming of 2 bases on V and 3 bases on J, plus 11 bases between the germline ends. From the cysteine up to the phenylalanine, the CDR3 has a length of 14 residues. The only DNA kept is the CDR3, 42 bases in frame from the first base. Using the deep immunoSEQ assay, TCR CDR3 regions were amplified from genomic DNA by multiplex PCR. Extracted genomic DNA from each cell subset was spread evenly across all wells of several immunoSEQ 96-well plates, with each plate serving as a replicate. For sorted subsets, each replicate PCR was loaded with around 220 ng genomic DNA, equivalent to about 30,000 T cell genomes. Purified libraries were quantified with a Qubit 3.0 fluorometer, sized on a Bioanalyzer 2100, and re-quantified with the KAPA Library Quantification kit. Each immunoSEQ 96-well plate was sequenced on its own single-read 150-cycle Illumina NextSeq 550 flow cell. The authors' analysis ran thus. Because only junctional sequences without quality scores were contained in the immunoSEQ output, filtering matching that applied to full-length reads could not be performed. To assign V/J genes and CDR3, sequences were annotated against IMGT germline references using PyIR, a Python wrapper for IgBLAST v1.9. Reads were filtered out if the reads had weak V/J assignments (E-value above 1e-6), no CDR3, stop codons, out-of-frame junctions, or ambiguous translated residues. V3J clonotypes were defined as sequences sharing the same inferred V gene, J gene, and CDR3 amino acid sequence. Percentage overlap between repertoires was calculated by dividing the number of shared unique clonotypes by the size of the smaller repertoire. Repertoire richness was assessed with RTK rarefaction, the Chao1 estimator, and Recon v2.1 estimates of unobserved clonotypes. Generation probabilities were computed with OLGA for all TCRbeta clonotypes obtained by the gDNA method from several donors. This immuneACCESS table, as held by TCRdb, lists in-frame sequences with V and J called but not all clones. Of the missing ones, under half trace to an unresolved V gene in checked studies; the others have no known cause. The V and J calls and clone size were taken over from that table, and D and trimming were inferred from the DNA. The sample has about 2.1 million clones on record, just over 90% of them singletons. The ten largest clones add up to 1.5% to 2% of the sample.

Sequencing used naive CD8+ T cells from PBMCs. In the paper's terms, the cell subset or site label means: CD45RA+CCR7+. The sequence came from a man aged 18 to 30 in good health. Some clones in this sample may be carry-over from other donors' samples. The sequence links TRBV5-1 to TRBJ1-2; a confident D gene designation cannot be given. The nucleotide sequence is given as TGCGCCAGCAGCTTAGGAAATAACTACTATGGCTACACCTTC. This encodes CASSLGNNYYGYTF.